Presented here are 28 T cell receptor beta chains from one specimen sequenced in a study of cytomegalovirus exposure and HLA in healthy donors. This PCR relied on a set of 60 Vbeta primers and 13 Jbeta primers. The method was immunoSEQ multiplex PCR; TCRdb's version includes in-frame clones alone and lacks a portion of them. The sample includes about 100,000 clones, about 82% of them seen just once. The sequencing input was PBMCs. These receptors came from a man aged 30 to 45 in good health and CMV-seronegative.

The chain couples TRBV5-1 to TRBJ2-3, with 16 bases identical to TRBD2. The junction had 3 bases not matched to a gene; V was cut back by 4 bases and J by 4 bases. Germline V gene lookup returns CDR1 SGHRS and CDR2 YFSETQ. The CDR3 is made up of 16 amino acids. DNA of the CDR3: TGCGCCAGCAGCGCGGGACTAGCGGGGGGGTCAGATACGCAGTATTTT. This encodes CASSAGLAGGSDTQYF.

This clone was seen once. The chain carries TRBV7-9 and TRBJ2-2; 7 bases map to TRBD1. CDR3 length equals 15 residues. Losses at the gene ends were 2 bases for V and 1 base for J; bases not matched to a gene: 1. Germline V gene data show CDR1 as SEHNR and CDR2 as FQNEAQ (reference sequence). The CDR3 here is CASSLWTGNTGELFF. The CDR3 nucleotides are TGTGCCAGCAGCTTATGGACAGGGAACACCGGGGAGCTGTTTTTT.

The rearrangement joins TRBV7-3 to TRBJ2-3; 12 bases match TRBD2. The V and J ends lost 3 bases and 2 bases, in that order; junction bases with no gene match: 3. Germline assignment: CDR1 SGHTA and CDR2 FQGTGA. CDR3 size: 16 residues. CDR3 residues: CASSFGLAGFTDTQYF. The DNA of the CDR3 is TGTGCCAGCAGCTTTGGACTAGCGGGGTTCACAGATACGCAGTATTTT.

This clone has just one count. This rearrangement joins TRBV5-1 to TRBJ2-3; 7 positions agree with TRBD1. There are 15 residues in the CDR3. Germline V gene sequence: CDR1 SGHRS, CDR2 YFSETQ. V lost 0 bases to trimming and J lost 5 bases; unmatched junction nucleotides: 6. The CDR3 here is CASSLGTGEIDTQYF. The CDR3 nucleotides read TGCGCCAGCAGCTTGGGAACAGGGGAAATAGATACGCAGTATTTT.

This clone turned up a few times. CDR3 loop: CASSEYRTGINSPLHF. In DNA form, the CDR3 reads TGTGCCAGCAGTGAATACAGGACAGGAATTAATTCACCCCTCCACTTT. This chain connects TRBV25-1 to TRBJ1-6, with 7 bases identical to TRBD1. J was trimmed by 6 bases and V by 0 bases; bases with no gene match: 5. The CDR3 totals 16 residues. CDR1 is MGHDK and CDR2 is SYGVNS in the germline V gene.

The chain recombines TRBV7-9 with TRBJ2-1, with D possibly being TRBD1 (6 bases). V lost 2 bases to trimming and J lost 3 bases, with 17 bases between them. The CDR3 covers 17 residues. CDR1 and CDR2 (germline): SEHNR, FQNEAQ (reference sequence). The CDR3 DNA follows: TGTGCCAGCAGCTTAACTCCGCCAGGACAGTACTACAATGAGCAGTTCTTC. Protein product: CASSLTPPGQYYNEQFF. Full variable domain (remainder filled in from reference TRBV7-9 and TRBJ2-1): DTGVSQNPRHKITKRGQNVTFRCDPISEHNRLYWYRQTLGQGPEFLTYFQNEAQLEKSRLLSDRFSAERPKGSFSTLEIQRTEQGDSAMYLCASSLTPPGQYYNEQFFGPGTRLTVL.

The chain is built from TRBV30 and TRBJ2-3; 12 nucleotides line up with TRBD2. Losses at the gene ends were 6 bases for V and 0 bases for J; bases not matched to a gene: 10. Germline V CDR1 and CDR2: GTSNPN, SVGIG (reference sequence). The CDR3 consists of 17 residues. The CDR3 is CACRTSGGLASTDTQYF. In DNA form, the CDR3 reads TGTGCCTGCCGTACTAGCGGGGGGCTCGCAAGCACAGATACGCAGTATTTT.

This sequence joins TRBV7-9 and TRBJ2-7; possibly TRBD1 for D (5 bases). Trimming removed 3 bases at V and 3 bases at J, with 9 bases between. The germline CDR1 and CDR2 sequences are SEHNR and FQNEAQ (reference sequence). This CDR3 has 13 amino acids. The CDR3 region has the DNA TGTGCCAGCAGCTTCGACAGAGGCTACGAGCAGTACTTC. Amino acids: CASSFDRGYEQYF.

The DNA of the CDR3 is TGTGCCAGCAGCGACAGGTCGGGCGGCTACACCTTC. Residues: CASSDRSGGYTF. The chain carries TRBV6-1 and TRBJ1-2; perhaps TRBD1 as D (6 bases). V lost 6 bases and J 8 bases, leaving 13 bases between the germline ends. This CDR3 comprises 12 residues. The germline gives CDR1 MNHNS, CDR2 SASEGT.

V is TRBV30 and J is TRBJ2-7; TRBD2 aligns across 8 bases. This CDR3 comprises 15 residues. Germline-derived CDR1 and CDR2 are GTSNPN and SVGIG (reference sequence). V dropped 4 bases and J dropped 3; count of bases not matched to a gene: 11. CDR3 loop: CAWTPLAGLHYEQYF. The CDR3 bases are TGTGCCTGGACCCCCTTAGCGGGGTTACACTACGAGCAGTACTTC.

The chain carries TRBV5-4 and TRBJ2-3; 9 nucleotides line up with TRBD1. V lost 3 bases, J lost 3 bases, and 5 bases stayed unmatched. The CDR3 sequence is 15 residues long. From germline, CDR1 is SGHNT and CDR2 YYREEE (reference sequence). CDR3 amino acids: CASSSRQGDTDTQYF. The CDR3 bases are TGTGCCAGCAGCTCGAGACAGGGGGATACAGATACGCAGTATTTT.

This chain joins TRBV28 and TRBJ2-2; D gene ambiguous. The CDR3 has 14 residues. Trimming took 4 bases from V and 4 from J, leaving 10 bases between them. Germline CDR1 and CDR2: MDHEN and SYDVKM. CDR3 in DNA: TGTGCCAGCAGTTCGCAGTCAATCACCGGGGAGCTGTTTTTT. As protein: CASSSQSITGELFF. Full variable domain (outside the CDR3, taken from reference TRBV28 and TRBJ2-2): DVKVTQSSRYLVKRTGEKVFLECVQDMDHENMFWYRQDPGLGLRLIYFSYDVKMKEKGDIPEGYSVSREKKERFSLILESASTNQTSMYLCASSSQSITGELFFGEGSRLTVL.

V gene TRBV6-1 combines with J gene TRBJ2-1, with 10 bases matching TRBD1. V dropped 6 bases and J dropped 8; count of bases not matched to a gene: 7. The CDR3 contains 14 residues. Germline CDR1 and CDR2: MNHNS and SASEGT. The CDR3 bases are TGTGCCAGCAGCCCAGGGACAGGGGAAGATGAGCAGTTCTTC. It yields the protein CASSPGTGEDEQFF.

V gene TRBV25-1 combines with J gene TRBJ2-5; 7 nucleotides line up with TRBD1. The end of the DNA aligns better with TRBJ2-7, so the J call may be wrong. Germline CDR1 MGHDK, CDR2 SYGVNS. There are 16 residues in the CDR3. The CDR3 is CASSERGQTFPFEQYF. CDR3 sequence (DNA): TGTGCCAGCAGTGAAAGGGGACAGACTTTCCCCTTCGAGCAGTACTTC.

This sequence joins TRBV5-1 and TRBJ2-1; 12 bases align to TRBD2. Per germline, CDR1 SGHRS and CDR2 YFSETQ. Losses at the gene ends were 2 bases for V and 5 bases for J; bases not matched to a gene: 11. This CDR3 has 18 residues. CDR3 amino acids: CASSLRLAGEVVDNEQFF. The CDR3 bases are TGCGCCAGCAGCTTAAGACTAGCGGGAGAGGTTGTAGACAATGAGCAGTTCTTC.

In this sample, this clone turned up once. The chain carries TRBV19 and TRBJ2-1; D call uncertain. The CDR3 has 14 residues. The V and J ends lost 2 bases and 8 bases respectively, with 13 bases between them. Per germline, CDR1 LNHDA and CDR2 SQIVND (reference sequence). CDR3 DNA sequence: TGTGCCAGTAGTATACTAGAGAGAAGATATGAGCAGTTCTTC. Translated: CASSILERRYEQFF.

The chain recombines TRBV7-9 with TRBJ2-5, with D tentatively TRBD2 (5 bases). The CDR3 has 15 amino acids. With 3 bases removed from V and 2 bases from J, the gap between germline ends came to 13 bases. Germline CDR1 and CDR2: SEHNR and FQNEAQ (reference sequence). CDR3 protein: CASSFPHGEQETQYF. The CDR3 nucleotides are TGTGCCAGCAGCTTCCCCCACGGGGAACAAGAGACCCAGTACTTC. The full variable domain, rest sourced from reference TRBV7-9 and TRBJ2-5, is DTGVSQNPRHKITKRGQNVTFRCDPISEHNRLYWYRQTLGQGPEFLTYFQNEAQLEKSRLLSDRFSAERPKGSFSTLEIQRTEQGDSAMYLCASSFPHGEQETQYFGPGTRLLVL.

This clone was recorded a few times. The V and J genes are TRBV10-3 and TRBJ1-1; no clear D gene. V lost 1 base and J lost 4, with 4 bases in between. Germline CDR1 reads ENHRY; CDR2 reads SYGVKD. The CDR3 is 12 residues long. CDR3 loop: CAISEFGTEAFF. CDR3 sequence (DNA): TGTGCCATCAGTGAGTTCGGCACTGAAGCTTTCTTT.

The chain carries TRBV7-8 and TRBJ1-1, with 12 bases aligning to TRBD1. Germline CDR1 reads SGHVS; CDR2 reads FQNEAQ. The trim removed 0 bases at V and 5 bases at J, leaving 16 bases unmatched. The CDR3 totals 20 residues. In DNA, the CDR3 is TGTGCCAGCAGCTTAGCACTCATTCCGGGACAGGGGGCAGGAGGAACTGAAGCTTTCTTT. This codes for CASSLALIPGQGAGGTEAFF.

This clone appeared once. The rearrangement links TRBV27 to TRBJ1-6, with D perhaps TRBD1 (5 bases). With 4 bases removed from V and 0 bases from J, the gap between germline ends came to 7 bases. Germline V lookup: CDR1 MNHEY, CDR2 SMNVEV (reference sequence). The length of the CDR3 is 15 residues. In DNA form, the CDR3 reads TGTGCCAGCAGTTCACAGGTCTCCTATAATTCACCCCTCCACTTT. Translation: CASSSQVSYNSPLHF.

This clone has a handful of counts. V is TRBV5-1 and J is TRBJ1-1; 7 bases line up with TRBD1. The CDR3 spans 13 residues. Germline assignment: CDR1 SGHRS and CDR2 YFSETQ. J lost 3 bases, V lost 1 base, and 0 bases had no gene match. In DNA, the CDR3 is TGCGCCAGCAGCTTGACAGGGGACACTGAAGCTTTCTTT. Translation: CASSLTGDTEAFF.

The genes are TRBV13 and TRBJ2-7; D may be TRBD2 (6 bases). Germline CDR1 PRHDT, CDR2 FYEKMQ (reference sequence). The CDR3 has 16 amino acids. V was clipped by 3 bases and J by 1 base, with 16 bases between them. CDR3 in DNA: TGTGCCAGCAGCTTCGGTGTGGGGGGTACATCCTACGAGCAGTACTTC. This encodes CASSFGVGGTSYEQYF.

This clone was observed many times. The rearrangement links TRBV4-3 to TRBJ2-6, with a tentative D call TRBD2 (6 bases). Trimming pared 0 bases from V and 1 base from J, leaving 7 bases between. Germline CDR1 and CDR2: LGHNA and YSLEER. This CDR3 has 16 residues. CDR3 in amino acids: CASSQEAGSGANVLTF. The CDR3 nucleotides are TGCGCCAGCAGCCAAGAGGCGGGGTCTGGGGCCAACGTCCTGACTTTC.

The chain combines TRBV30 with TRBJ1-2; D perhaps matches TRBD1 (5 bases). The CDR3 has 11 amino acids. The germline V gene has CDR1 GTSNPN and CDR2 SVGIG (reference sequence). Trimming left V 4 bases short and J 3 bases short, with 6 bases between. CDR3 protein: CAWMTDYGYTF. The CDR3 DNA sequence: TGTGCCTGGATGACAGACTATGGCTACACCTTC.

Here the CDR3 DNA reads TGTGCCAGCAGCTTACGAGACACTGAAGCTTTCTTT. As protein: CASSLRDTEAFF. This chain joins TRBV7-2 and TRBJ1-1, with unresolved D. Trimming cost V 2 bases and J 3 bases, with 4 bases left between them. CDR3 size: 12 residues. Germline V gene data show CDR1 as SGHTA and CDR2 as FQGNSA.

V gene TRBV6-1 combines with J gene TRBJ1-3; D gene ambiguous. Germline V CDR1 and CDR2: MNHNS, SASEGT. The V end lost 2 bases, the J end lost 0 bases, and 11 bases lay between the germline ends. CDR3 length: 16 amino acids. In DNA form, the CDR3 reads TGTGCCAGCAGTGAATTAGAGGGATCCTCTGGAAACACCATATATTTT. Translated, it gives CASSELEGSSGNTIYF.

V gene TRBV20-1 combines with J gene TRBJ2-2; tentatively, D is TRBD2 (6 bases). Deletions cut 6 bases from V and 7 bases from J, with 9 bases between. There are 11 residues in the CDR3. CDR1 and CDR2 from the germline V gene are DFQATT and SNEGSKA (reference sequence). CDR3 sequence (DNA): TGCAGTGCGGGACTGCGCGGGGAGCTGTTTTTT. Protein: CSAGLRGELFF.

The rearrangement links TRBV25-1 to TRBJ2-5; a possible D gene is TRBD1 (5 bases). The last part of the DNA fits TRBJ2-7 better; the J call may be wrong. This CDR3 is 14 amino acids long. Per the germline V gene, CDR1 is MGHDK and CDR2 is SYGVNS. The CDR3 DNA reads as TGTGCCAGCAGTGCCCCTGACAGTCCCTACGAGCAGTACTTC. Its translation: CASSAPDSPYEQYF.